The entry below describes one T cell receptor beta chain. This entry comes from a study of blood T cell repertoires in COVID-19. Turning to the study itself: Specimens from acute and convalescent COVID-19 originated in the United States, Italy and Spain.

The germline gives CDR1 SGHAT, CDR2 FQDESV (reference sequence). The trim removed 7 bases at V and 5 bases at J, leaving 7 bases unmatched. CDR3 size: 15 residues. Under the authors' procedure: Researchers report that nucleated cell counts were estimated from reference gene primer amplification. Only in-frame clones appear in the TCRdb table, and some are missing; sequencing was by immunoSEQ multiplex PCR. V, J and clone size are taken as reported in that table, and D and trimming were inferred from the DNA itself. This table has fewer than 350,000 clones, under 95% appearing once. This study enrolled people aged roughly 18 to 89 from roughly 24 US geographic areas. Participants' reported clinical history set cohort assignment.

Sequencing was carried out using PBMCs or T cells enriched from blood (not recorded which). This clonotype was obtained from a woman aged 40-49 years with acute COVID-19. The rearrangement uses TRBV11-1 and TRBJ2-2, with 10 bases identical to TRBD1. CDR3 protein: CASTGGQGKTGELFF. Written as DNA, the CDR3 is TGTGCCAGCACCGGGGGACAGGGGAAGACCGGGGAGCTGTTTTTT.